This T cell receptor (beta chain) was captured by sequencing in a study of prognosis after radiotherapy for stage I lung cancer. As for the study in general: The enrollment of patients with stage I non-small cell lung cancer occurred between early 2018 and early 2019.

From genomic DNA, TCR beta CDR3 was amplified by two-round multiplex PCR. Individual primers that were specific to each TRBV and TRBJ gene served in first-round PCR. MiXCR was run by TCRdb on the multiplex PCR reads, yielding one entry per CDR3 protein. This table has about 51,000 distinct CDR3 sequences, 30% to 35% appearing once. V trimming: 6 bases; J trimming: 4 bases; junction bases outside the gene matches: 10. CDR1 is LNHDA and CDR2 is SQIVND in the germline V gene (reference sequence). The CDR3 contains 15 residues. This clonotype was counted ten times or more. This TCR was sampled from a donor at least 50 years old with non-small cell lung cancer. The rearrangement joins TRBV19 to TRBJ2-7, with 9 bases aligning to TRBD1. The sequencing used PBMCs, collected before or after stereotactic body radiation therapy (not recorded which). The CDR3 region is CASRKTGTGNYEQYF. CDR3 coding DNA: TGTGCCAGTAGAAAAACCGGGACAGGGAATTACGAGCAGTACTTC. Based on the CDR3 plus reference TRBV19 and TRBJ2-7, the full variable domain is DGGITQSPKYLFRKEGQNVTLSCEQNLNHDAMYWYRQDPGQGLRLIYYSQIVNDFQKGDIAEGYSVSREKKESFPLTVTSAQKNPTAFYLCASRKTGTGNYEQYFGPGTRLTVT.